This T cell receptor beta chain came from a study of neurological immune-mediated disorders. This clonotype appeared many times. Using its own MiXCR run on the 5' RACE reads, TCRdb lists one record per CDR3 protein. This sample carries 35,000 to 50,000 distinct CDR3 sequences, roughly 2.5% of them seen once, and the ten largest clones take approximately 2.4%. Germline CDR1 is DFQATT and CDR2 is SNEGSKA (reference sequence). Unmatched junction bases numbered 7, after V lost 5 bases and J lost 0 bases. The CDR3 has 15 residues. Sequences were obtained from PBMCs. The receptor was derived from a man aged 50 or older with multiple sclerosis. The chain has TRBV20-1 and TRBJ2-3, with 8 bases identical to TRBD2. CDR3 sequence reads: CSAYSSGPSTDTQYF. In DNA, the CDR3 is TGCAGTGCTTACTCTAGCGGGCCTAGCACAGATACGCAGTATTTT.